Presented here are 26 T cell receptor beta chains from one specimen sequenced in a study of blood T cell repertoires in COVID-19. Clones were read by immunoSEQ multiplex PCR, and TCRdb kept only the in-frame ones, dropping some. The sample contains about 130,000 clones, approximately 80% of which appear only once. The sample comprised peripheral blood. Every receptor here comes from a man aged 60 to 69 with acute or convalescent COVID-19.

The CDR3 DNA reads TGTGCCAGCAGTGAAAGGAGGGAAAAACTGTTTTTT. It specifies CASSERREKLFF. The chain has TRBV6-1 and TRBJ1-4; no clear D. Germline assignment: CDR1 MNHNS and CDR2 SASEGT. Between the trimmed V and J ends, which lost 2 bases and 8 bases, there was a span of 6 bases. The CDR3 sequence is 12 residues long.

CDR3 sequence reads: CASSQGAGGYTF. The CDR3 DNA reads TGTGCCAGCAGCCAGGGGGCAGGTGGCTACACCTTC. The chain couples TRBV12-3 or TRBV12-4 to TRBJ1-2; TRBD1 matches at 8 bases. There are 12 residues in the CDR3. Trimming took 6 bases from V and 7 from J; bases not matched to a gene: 4.

The V gene is TRBV14, the J gene TRBJ2-3; a weak D match, TRBD2 (6 bases). The V gene lost 4 bases and the J gene lost 4 bases, with 15 bases spanning the gap. CDR1 and CDR2 (germline): SGHDN, FVKESK. The CDR3 runs to 15 residues. CDR3 protein: CASSRGGGRADTQYF. CDR3 DNA sequence: TGTGCCAGCAGCCGTGGGGGAGGTAGGGCAGATACGCAGTATTTT.

The chain employs TRBV6-6 and TRBJ2-7; 7 positions agree with TRBD1. This CDR3 has 15 amino acids. The germline V gene encodes CDR1 MNHNY and CDR2 SVGAGI (reference sequence). Trimming cost V 6 bases and J 1 base; bases outside gene matches: 9. CDR3 sequence: CASSRSTGLSYEQYF. The CDR3 region has the DNA TGTGCCAGCAGCCGATCGACAGGGCTTTCCTACGAGCAGTACTTC.

CDR3 sequence reads: CASSVSTSTDTQYF. The CDR3 DNA sequence: TGTGCCAGCAGCGTATCTACTAGCACAGATACGCAGTATTTT. The chain couples TRBV7-9 to TRBJ2-3; D not resolved. From germline, CDR1 is SEHNR and CDR2 FQNEAQ (reference sequence). The CDR3 is made up of 14 amino acids. V lost 5 bases and J lost 0, with 9 bases in between.

CDR3 sequence reads: CASRERQVTDTQYF. CDR3 sequence (DNA): TGTGCCAGCAGGGAAAGACAGGTCACAGATACGCAGTATTTT. The V call is TRBV2, the J call TRBJ2-3, with D tentatively TRBD1 (6 bases). This CDR3 region has 14 residues. The germline V gene has CDR1 SNHLY and CDR2 FYNNEI. V lost 6 bases and J lost 2, with 12 bases in between. The variable domain in full, completed from reference TRBV2 and TRBJ2-3, reads EPEVTQTPSHQVTQMGQEVILRCVPISNHLYFYWYRQILGQKVEFLVSFYNNEISEKSEIFDDQFSVERPDGSNFTLKIRSTKLEDSAMYFCASRERQVTDTQYFGPGTRLTVL.

This rearrangement joins TRBV18 to TRBJ2-2, with TRBD2 identical over 9 bases. V shed 3 bases, J shed 7 bases, and the junction held 12 bases outside the gene matches. Germline CDR1 reads KGHSH; CDR2 reads LQKENI. The CDR3 length is 17 residues. CDR3: CASSPNVGGRAGGELFF. The CDR3 region has the DNA TGTGCCAGCTCACCGAACGTTGGCGGGAGGGCCGGCGGGGAGCTGTTTTTT.

The chain links TRBV6-1 to TRBJ2-7; D not resolved. The CDR3 consists of 16 residues. V lost 0 bases and J lost 0, with 12 bases in between. The V gene's germline CDR1 is MNHNS and CDR2 SASEGT. The CDR3 spells CASSEARLLLSYEQYF. Written as DNA, the CDR3 is TGTGCCAGCAGTGAAGCTCGACTCCTCCTCTCCTACGAGCAGTACTTC.

This clone was detected only once. The chain employs TRBV11-2 and TRBJ2-1; D is unclear. Trimming stripped 5 bases from V and 5 bases from J, with 10 bases between. The germline CDR1 and CDR2 sequences are SGHAT and FQNNGV. The CDR3 extends over 13 amino acids. CDR3 amino acids: CASSRGRNNEQFF. The CDR3 DNA reads TGTGCCAGCAGCCGCGGAAGAAACAATGAGCAGTTCTTC. Drawing the rest from reference TRBV11-2 and TRBJ2-1, the complete variable domain is EAGVAQSPRYKIIEKRQSVAFWCNPISGHATLYWYQQILGQGPKLLIQFQNNGVVDDSQLPKDRFSAERLKGVDSTLKIQPAKLEDSAVYLCASSRGRNNEQFFGPGTRLTVL.

This clone was detected only a few times. This rearrangement joins TRBV4-1 to TRBJ2-7; D uncertain. Germline V lookup: CDR1 MGHRA, CDR2 YSYEKL. The CDR3 is 19 amino acids. The germline V and J ends were trimmed by 4 bases and 0 bases, with 25 bases remaining between them. The CDR3 DNA reads as TGCGCCAGCAGCCTCTCCAGTAGGTCCGCATTCCGGAGCTCCTACGAGCAGTACTTC. Encoded protein: CASSLSSRSAFRSSYEQYF.

This chain joins TRBV6-2 or TRBV6-3 and TRBJ2-7; the D gene is possibly TRBD1 (5 bases). Germline CDR1 reads MNHEY; CDR2 reads SVGEGT. V lost 4 bases and J lost 2, with 12 bases in between. This CDR3 has 14 residues. CDR3: CASSSPVRAYEQYF. CDR3 sequence (DNA): TGTGCCAGCAGTTCTCCCGTCAGGGCCTACGAGCAGTACTTC.

The CDR3 nucleotides are TGTGCCAGCAGCCGAAGACAGGGAAGAGCCAATGAGCAGTTCTTC. This gives the protein CASSRRQGRANEQFF. The genes are TRBV11-3 and TRBJ2-1; 7 positions agree with TRBD1. CDR3 length: 15 amino acids. V shed 5 bases and J 6 bases; nucleotides not matched to a gene: 10. The germline CDR1 and CDR2 sequences are SGHNT and YENEEA.

This clone has a single count. The V and J genes are TRBV5-4 and TRBJ2-2, with 11 bases fitting TRBD2. The CDR3 spans 17 residues. Trimming cost V 4 bases and J 1 base; bases outside gene matches: 6. Germline V CDR1 and CDR2: SGHNT, YYREEE (reference sequence). The CDR3 loop is CASSPRTSGRNTGELFF. The DNA for the CDR3 is TGTGCCAGCAGCCCGAGAACTAGCGGGAGGAACACCGGGGAGCTGTTTTTT. Based on the CDR3 plus reference TRBV5-4 and TRBJ2-2, the full variable domain is ETGVTQSPTHLIKTRGQQVTLRCSSQSGHNTVSWYQQALGQGPQFIFQYYREEENGRGNFPPRFSGLQFPNYSSELNVNALELDDSALYLCASSPRTSGRNTGELFFGEGSRLTVL.

This clone was seen only once. J is TRBJ1-3 and V is TRBV9; 7 nucleotides line up with TRBD1. Germline CDR1 reads SGDLS; CDR2 reads YYNGEE. The V gene end was trimmed by 0 bases and the J gene end by 2 bases; junction bases not matched to a gene: 8. CDR3 length: 17 residues. The DNA for the CDR3 is TGTGCCAGCAGCGTAGGACAGGGCCCCGTCGCTGGAAACACCATATATTTT. The encoded protein is CASSVGQGPVAGNTIYF.

The rearrangement links TRBV6-5 to TRBJ1-1; D perhaps matches TRBD1 (6 bases). There are 15 residues in the CDR3. Trimming removed 6 bases at V and 3 bases at J, with 17 bases between. CDR1 MNHEY and CDR2 SVGAGI come from the germline V gene. The CDR3 loop is CASRRGRGLDTEAFF. The CDR3 coding sequence is TGTGCCAGCAGGAGGGGAAGGGGGTTGGACACTGAAGCTTTCTTT.

The chain is built from TRBV18 and TRBJ2-7; 12 bases fit TRBD2. J gave up 5 bases and V 5 bases, and 16 bases lay outside the gene matches. There are 18 residues in the CDR3. Germline assignment: CDR1 KGHSH and CDR2 LQKENI. This CDR3 is CASSARWTSGMVFDEQYF. Written as DNA, the CDR3 is TGTGCCAGCTCAGCACGATGGACTAGCGGGATGGTGTTCGACGAGCAGTACTTC.

J is TRBJ2-7 and V is TRBV5-8, with D uncertain. Looked up from germline, CDR1 is SGHTS and CDR2 is YDEGEE. This CDR3 has 13 amino acids. Trimming stripped 1 base from V and 0 bases from J, with 5 bases between. The CDR3 DNA reads TGTGCCAGCAGCTTGACGGTCTCCTACGAGCAGTACTTC. Translated: CASSLTVSYEQYF.

The chain couples TRBV29-1 to TRBJ2-2; D gene ambiguous. The CDR3 is made up of 11 amino acids. Trimming took 8 bases from V and 4 from J, leaving 8 bases between them. The V gene's germline CDR1 is SQVTM and CDR2 ANQGSEA. In DNA, the CDR3 is TGCAGCTCTTACTTCACCGGGGAGCTGTTTTTT. Protein product: CSSYFTGELFF.

The chain joins TRBV28 to TRBJ1-5; D call uncertain. Trimming shortened V by 0 bases and J by 4 bases, and 7 bases separated the two germline ends. Germline V gene sequence: CDR1 MDHEN, CDR2 SYDVKM. There are 14 residues in the CDR3. CDR3 nucleotide sequence: TGTGCCAGCAGTTTATGGTCCGGGAATCAGCCCCAGCATTTT. This codes for CASSLWSGNQPQHF. Together with reference TRBV28 and TRBJ1-5, the CDR3 gives the full variable domain: DVKVTQSSRYLVKRTGEKVFLECVQDMDHENMFWYRQDPGLGLRLIYFSYDVKMKEKGDIPEGYSVSREKKERFSLILESASTNQTSMYLCASSLWSGNQPQHFGDGTRLSIL.

In this sample, this clone is hyperexpanded. CDR3 in amino acids: CASSVGSGRQDEQFF. DNA for the CDR3: TGTGCCAGCAGTGTGGGTAGCGGGCGTCAGGATGAGCAGTTCTTC. The V gene is TRBV6-4, the J gene TRBJ2-1; TRBD2 aligns across 7 bases. CDR3 size: 15 residues. V gave up 4 bases and J gave up 8 bases; unmatched junction bases: 11. The germline V gene has CDR1 MRHNA and CDR2 SNTAGT.

The J gene is TRBJ1-1, the V gene TRBV29-1; D not certain. Trimming left V 7 bases short and J 5 bases short, with 8 bases between. This CDR3 is 10 amino acids long. Germline V lookup: CDR1 SQVTM, CDR2 ANQGSEA. The DNA of the CDR3 is TGCAGCGCCGGTATGACTGAAGCTTTCTTT. Its translation is CSAGMTEAFF.

This chain uses TRBV5-1 with TRBJ2-4; 9 positions agree with TRBD2. This CDR3 is built from 18 residues. The trim removed 7 bases at V and 5 bases at J, leaving 19 bases unmatched. The germline V gene encodes CDR1 SGHRS and CDR2 YFSETQ. CDR3 region: CASVPGVAGGPDQNIQYF. DNA for the CDR3: TGCGCCAGCGTTCCGGGGGTGGCGGGAGGGCCAGACCAAAACATTCAGTACTTC.

The chain couples TRBV6-5 to TRBJ1-1, with no clear D. The CDR3 runs 11 residues. Between the trimmed V and J ends, which lost 10 bases and 5 bases, there was a span of 11 bases. In germline, CDR1 is MNHEY, CDR2 SVGAGI. Here the CDR3 DNA reads TGTGCCACCCGAGGGAGAACTGAAGCTTTCTTT. It yields the protein CATRGRTEAFF.

Here the CDR3 DNA reads TGCAGCGTTCGCCGAGCGAGCACAGATACGCAGTATTTT. Residues: CSVRRASTDTQYF. This chain links TRBV29-1 with TRBJ2-3; D is unresolved. The germline V and J ends were trimmed by 5 bases and 0 bases, with 9 bases remaining between them. This CDR3 is built from 13 residues. CDR1 is SQVTM and CDR2 is ANQGSEA in the germline V gene.

This clone has only one observation. The chain employs TRBV6-1 and TRBJ2-2; a weak D match, TRBD2 (5 bases). V lost 1 base, J lost 6 bases, and 12 bases lay in between. Germline values: CDR1 MNHNS, CDR2 SASEGT. This CDR3 region has 15 residues. CDR3 nucleotide sequence: TGTGCCAGCAGTGAAGGGAGGTCCGATCCCGGGGAGCTGTTTTTT. It specifies CASSEGRSDPGELFF.

The chain employs TRBV10-3 and TRBJ1-5; 7 bases line up with TRBD1. The length of the CDR3 is 13 residues. V shed 3 bases, J shed 5 bases, and the junction held 1 base outside the gene matches. Looked up from germline, CDR1 is ENHRY and CDR2 is SYGVKD. CDR3 sequence reads: CAISDQGDQPQHF. The CDR3 DNA reads as TGTGCCATCAGTGATCAGGGGGATCAGCCCCAGCATTTT.